This TCR beta chain derives from a study of T cell changes during pregnancy in multiple sclerosis. The table came from immunoSEQ multiplex PCR; TCRdb's copy has only in-frame clones and leaves some out. The sample has some 26,000 clones, roughly 89% seen once. Germline CDR1 is MGHDK and CDR2 is SYGVNS. The CDR3 is made up of 15 amino acids. Unmatched junction bases numbered 9, after V lost 4 bases and J lost 5 bases. The sequencing here drew on CD4+ T cells from peripheral blood mononuclear cells, taken in the first trimester of pregnancy. The rearrangement uses TRBV25-1 and TRBJ2-5, with 8 bases that match TRBD1. This TCR was recovered from a female donor in good health, enrolled as a control in a pregnancy study. DNA of the CDR3: TGTGCCAGCAGTGGGGTCGACAGGGGACGGGAGACCCAGTACTTC. This gives the protein CASSGVDRGRETQYF.